This T cell receptor (beta chain) was captured by sequencing in a study of blood T cell repertoires in COVID-19. In the original workflow: From reference gene primer amplification, estimates of nucleated cell counts were derived. Sequenced by immunoSEQ multiplex PCR; TCRdb stores in-frame clones only, minus some. The V and J calls and clone size were taken over from that table, and D and trimming were inferred from the DNA. Among some 150,000 clones, about nine tenths were seen once, and the ten largest hold approximately 10%. CDR3 length: 15 residues. Germline V gene lookup returns CDR1 SQVTM and CDR2 ANQGSEA. V was trimmed by 0 bases and J by 2 bases, leaving 14 bases between them.

The V gene is TRBV29-1, the J gene TRBJ2-7, with a weak D call TRBD1 (6 bases). The sequence came from a man aged 45 to 65 with active or convalescent COVID-19. Material: peripheral blood. The CDR3 loop is CSVEDQGHPTYEQYF. The CDR3 nucleotides are TGCAGCGTTGAAGACCAGGGACACCCGACCTACGAGCAGTACTTC.